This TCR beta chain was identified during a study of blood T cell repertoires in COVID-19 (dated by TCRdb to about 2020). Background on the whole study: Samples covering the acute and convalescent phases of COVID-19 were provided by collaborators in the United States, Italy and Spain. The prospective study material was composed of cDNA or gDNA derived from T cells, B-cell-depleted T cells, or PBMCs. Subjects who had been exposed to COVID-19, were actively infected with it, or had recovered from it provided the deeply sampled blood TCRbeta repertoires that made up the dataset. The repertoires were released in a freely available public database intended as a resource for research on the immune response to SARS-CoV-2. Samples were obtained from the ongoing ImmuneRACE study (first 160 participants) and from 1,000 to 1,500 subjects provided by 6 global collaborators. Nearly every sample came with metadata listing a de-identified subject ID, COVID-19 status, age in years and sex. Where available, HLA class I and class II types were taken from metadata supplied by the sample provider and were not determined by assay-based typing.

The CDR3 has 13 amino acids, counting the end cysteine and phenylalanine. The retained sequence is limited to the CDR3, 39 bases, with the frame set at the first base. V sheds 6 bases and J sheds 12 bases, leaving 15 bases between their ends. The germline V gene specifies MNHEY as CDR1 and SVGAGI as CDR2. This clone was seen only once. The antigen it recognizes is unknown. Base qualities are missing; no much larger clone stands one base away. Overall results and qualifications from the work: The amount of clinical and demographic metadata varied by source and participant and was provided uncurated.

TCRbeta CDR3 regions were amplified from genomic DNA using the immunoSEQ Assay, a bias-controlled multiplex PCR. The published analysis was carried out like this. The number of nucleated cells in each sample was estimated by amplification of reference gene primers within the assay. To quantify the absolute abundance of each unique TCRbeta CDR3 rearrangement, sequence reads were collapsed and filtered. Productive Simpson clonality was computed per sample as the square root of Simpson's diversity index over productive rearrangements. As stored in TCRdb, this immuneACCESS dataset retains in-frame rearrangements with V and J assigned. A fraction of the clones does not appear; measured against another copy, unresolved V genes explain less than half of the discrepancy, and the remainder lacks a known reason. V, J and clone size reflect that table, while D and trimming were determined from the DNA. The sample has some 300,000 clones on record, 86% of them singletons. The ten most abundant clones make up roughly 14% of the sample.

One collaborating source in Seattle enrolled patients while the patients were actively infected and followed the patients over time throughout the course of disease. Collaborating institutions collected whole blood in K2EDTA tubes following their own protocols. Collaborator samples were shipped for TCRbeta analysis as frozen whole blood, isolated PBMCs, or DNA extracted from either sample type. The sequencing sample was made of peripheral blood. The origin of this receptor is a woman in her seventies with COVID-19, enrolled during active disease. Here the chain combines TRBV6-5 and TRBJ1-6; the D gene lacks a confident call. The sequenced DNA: TGTGCCAGCAGAGAGGGCCCCATATTACCCCTCCACTTT. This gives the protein CASREGPILPLHF.